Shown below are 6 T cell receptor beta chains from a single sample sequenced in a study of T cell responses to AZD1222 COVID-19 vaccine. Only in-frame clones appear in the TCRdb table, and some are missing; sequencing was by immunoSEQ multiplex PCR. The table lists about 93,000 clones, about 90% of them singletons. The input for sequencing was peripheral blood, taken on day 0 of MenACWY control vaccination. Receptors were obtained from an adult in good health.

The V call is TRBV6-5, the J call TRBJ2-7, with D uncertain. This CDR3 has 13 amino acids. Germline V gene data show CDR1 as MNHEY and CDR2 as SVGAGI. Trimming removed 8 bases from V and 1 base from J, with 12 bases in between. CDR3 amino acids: CASGLTVSYEQYF. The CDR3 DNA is TGTGCCAGCGGTCTTACGGTATCCTACGAGCAGTACTTC.

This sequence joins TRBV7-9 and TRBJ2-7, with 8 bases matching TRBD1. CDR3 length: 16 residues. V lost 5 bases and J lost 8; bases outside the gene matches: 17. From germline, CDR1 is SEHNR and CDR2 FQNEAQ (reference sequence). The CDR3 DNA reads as TGTGCCAGCAGCCATTCAGGGGGCGGCCCTCCTACGCAGCAGTACTTC. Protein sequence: CASSHSGGGPPTQQYF.

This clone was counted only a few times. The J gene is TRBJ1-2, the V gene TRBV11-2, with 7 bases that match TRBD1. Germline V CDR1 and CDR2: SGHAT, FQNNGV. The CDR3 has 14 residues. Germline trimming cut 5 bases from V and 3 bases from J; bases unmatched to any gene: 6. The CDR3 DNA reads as TGTGCCAGCAGCCTAACAGGGGATCACTATGGCTACACCTTC. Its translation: CASSLTGDHYGYTF.

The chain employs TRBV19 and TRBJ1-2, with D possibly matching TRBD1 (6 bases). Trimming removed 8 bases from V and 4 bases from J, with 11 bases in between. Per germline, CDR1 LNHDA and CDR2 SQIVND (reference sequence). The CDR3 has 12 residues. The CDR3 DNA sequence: TGTGCCAGTGACGACAGGCTCTATGGCTACACCTTC. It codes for CASDDRLYGYTF.

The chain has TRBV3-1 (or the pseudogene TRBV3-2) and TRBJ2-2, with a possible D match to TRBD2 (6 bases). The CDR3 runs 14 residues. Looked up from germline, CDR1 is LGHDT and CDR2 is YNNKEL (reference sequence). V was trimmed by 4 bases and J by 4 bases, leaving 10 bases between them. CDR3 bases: TGTGCCAGCAGCCCCGACGGGAGCACCGGGGAGCTGTTTTTT. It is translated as CASSPDGSTGELFF.

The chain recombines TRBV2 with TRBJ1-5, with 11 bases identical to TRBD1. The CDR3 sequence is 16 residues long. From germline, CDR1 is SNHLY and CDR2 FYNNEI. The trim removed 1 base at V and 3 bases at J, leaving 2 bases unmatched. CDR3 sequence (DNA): TGTGCCAGCAGTGAAGGGACAGGGGGCTACAATCAGCCCCAGCATTTT. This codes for CASSEGTGGYNQPQHF. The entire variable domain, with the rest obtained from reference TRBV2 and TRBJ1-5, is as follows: EPEVTQTPSHQVTQMGQEVILRCVPISNHLYFYWYRQILGQKVEFLVSFYNNEISEKSEIFDDQFSVERPDGSNFTLKIRSTKLEDSAMYFCASSEGTGGYNQPQHFGDGTRLSIL.